This is a list of T cell receptor beta chains from one sample in a study of early T cells in non-severe SARS-CoV-2 infection. In TCRdb, the 5' RACE reads were re-called with MiXCR into one record per CDR3 protein. The sample holds 65,000 to 95,000 distinct CDR3 sequences; about a sixth are singletons and the top ten take 2.5% to 3%. Material for sequencing was whole blood. The receptors come from an adult who was a healthcare worker with PCR-confirmed SARS-CoV-2 infection or an uninfected control (not recorded which). CDR3s include the opening cysteine and the closing phenylalanine or tryptophan. A D gene is named only where the DNA matches it firmly. Clone size is given for some rows only: seen once, a few or many times, or a class if the clone is expanded.

j_call: TRBJ2-1
v_call: TRBV30
clone_size: few
d_call: NA
cdr3_aa: CAWSTDSSYNEQFF
cdr3_nt: TGTGCCTGGAGTACGGACTCTTCCTACAATGAGCAGTTCTTC

j_call: TRBJ2-2
v_call: TRBV3-1
clone_size: few
d_call: TRBD2
cdr3_aa: CASSQYAAGGTGELFF
cdr3_nt: TGTGCCAGCAGCCAATATGCAGCGGGAGGCACCGGGGAGCTGTTTTTT

j_call: TRBJ2-1
v_call: TRBV9
clone_size: many
d_call: NA
cdr3_aa: CASSVASADNEQFF
cdr3_nt: TGTGCCAGCAGCGTAGCTAGCGCGGACAATGAGCAGTTCTTC

j_call: TRBJ2-1
v_call: TRBV20-1
clone_size: NA
d_call: NA
cdr3_aa: CSARDTQSSYNEQFF
cdr3_nt: TGCAGTGCTAGAGATACTCAGAGCTCCTACAATGAGCAGTTCTTC

j_call: TRBJ2-3
v_call: TRBV5-4
clone_size: NA
d_call: NA
cdr3_aa: CASSSAGLRIHTDTQYF
cdr3_nt: TGTGCCAGCAGCTCGGCGGGACTTCGAATACACACAGATACGCAGTATTTT

j_call: TRBJ2-7
v_call: TRBV29-1
clone_size: few
d_call: NA
cdr3_aa: CSVEDFARGEQYF
cdr3_nt: TGCAGCGTTGAAGATTTTGCGAGGGGCGAGCAGTACTTC

j_call: TRBJ1-1
v_call: TRBV20-1
clone_size: many
d_call: TRBD1
cdr3_aa: CSASQGDRNTEAFF
cdr3_nt: TGCAGTGCTTCCCAAGGGGACAGGAACACTGAAGCTTTCTTT

j_call: TRBJ1-2
v_call: TRBV7-9
clone_size: NA
d_call: NA
cdr3_aa: CASSFGHPLNYGYTF
cdr3_nt: TGTGCCAGCAGCTTCGGGCACCCTCTTAACTATGGCTACACCTTC

j_call: TRBJ2-1
v_call: TRBV5-1
clone_size: once
d_call: NA
cdr3_aa: CASSPVVGFSGDEQFF
cdr3_nt: TGCGCCAGCAGCCCGGTGGTGGGGTTTTCCGGGGATGAGCAGTTCTTC

j_call: TRBJ1-6
v_call: TRBV20-1
clone_size: few
d_call: NA
cdr3_aa: CSARDWGRVDSPLHF
cdr3_nt: TGCAGTGCTAGAGATTGGGGCAGGGTCGACTCACCCCTCCACTTT

j_call: TRBJ1-3
v_call: TRBV13
clone_size: few
d_call: NA
cdr3_aa: CASSPDRLEDPKRNTIYF
cdr3_nt: TGTGCCAGCAGCCCAGACAGATTAGAGGACCCGAAGCGAAACACCATATATTTT

j_call: TRBJ2-7
v_call: TRBV2
clone_size: few
d_call: TRBD2
cdr3_aa: CASSGLAGNSYEQYF
cdr3_nt: TGTGCCAGCAGCGGACTAGCGGGGAACTCCTACGAGCAGTACTTC

j_call: TRBJ1-1
v_call: TRBV29-1
clone_size: NA
d_call: NA
cdr3_aa: CSVMRQLNTEAFF
cdr3_nt: TGCAGCGTTATGAGACAGCTGAACACTGAAGCTTTCTTT

j_call: TRBJ2-3
v_call: TRBV12-3/TRBV12-4
clone_size: NA
d_call: NA
cdr3_aa: CASSLRGRLGTDTQYF
cdr3_nt: TGTGCCAGCAGTTTAAGGGGGAGGCTAGGCACAGATACGCAGTATTTT

j_call: TRBJ1-3
v_call: TRBV6-6
clone_size: few
d_call: NA
cdr3_aa: CASSLTDGNTIYF
cdr3_nt: TGTGCCAGCAGTTTGACAGATGGAAACACCATATATTTT

j_call: TRBJ1-5
v_call: TRBV9
clone_size: NA
d_call: TRBD1
cdr3_aa: CATPGTDNEPQHF
cdr3_nt: TGTGCCACCCCCGGGACAGACAACGAGCCCCAGCATTTT

j_call: TRBJ1-5
v_call: TRBV6-1
clone_size: many
d_call: NA
cdr3_aa: CASGGPLDNNQPQHF
cdr3_nt: TGTGCCAGCGGTGGGCCCCTGGATAACAATCAGCCCCAGCATTTT

j_call: TRBJ2-1
v_call: TRBV29-1
clone_size: few
d_call: NA
cdr3_aa: CSVKGGSTYNEQFF
cdr3_nt: TGCAGCGTCAAGGGCGGCTCAACCTACAATGAGCAGTTCTTC

j_call: TRBJ2-3
v_call: TRBV2
clone_size: few
d_call: TRBD2
cdr3_aa: CASSERLAGGGNTQYF
cdr3_nt: TGTGCCAGCAGTGAACGACTAGCGGGGGGAGGCAATACGCAGTATTTT

j_call: TRBJ2-7
v_call: TRBV7-9
clone_size: NA
d_call: NA
cdr3_aa: CASSHSGPEQYF
cdr3_nt: TGCGCCAGCAGCCACAGCGGGCCAGAGCAGTACTTC

j_call: TRBJ1-1
v_call: TRBV28
clone_size: NA
d_call: NA
cdr3_aa: CASSRDITYTEAFF
cdr3_nt: TGTGCCAGCAGTCGAGACATAACGTACACTGAAGCTTTCTTT

j_call: TRBJ1-2
v_call: TRBV7-9
clone_size: NA
d_call: TRBD1
cdr3_aa: CASSSDRGLNGYTF
cdr3_nt: TGTGCCAGCAGCTCAGACAGGGGACTTAATGGCTACACCTTC

j_call: TRBJ2-1
v_call: TRBV7-7
clone_size: NA
d_call: TRBD2
cdr3_aa: CASSELAGGPLNEQFF
cdr3_nt: TGTGCTAGCAGCGAGCTAGCGGGGGGGCCGCTGAATGAGCAGTTCTTC

j_call: TRBJ2-7
v_call: TRBV28
clone_size: few
d_call: NA
cdr3_aa: CASTGGRGPYEQYF
cdr3_nt: TGTGCCAGCACCGGGGGGAGGGGGCCCTACGAGCAGTACTTC

j_call: TRBJ2-1
v_call: TRBV28
clone_size: NA
d_call: TRBD1
cdr3_aa: CASSAGDRVINEQFF
cdr3_nt: TGTGCCAGCAGTGCCGGAGACAGGGTAATAAATGAGCAGTTCTTC

j_call: TRBJ2-2
v_call: TRBV9
clone_size: NA
d_call: NA
cdr3_aa: CASSPLSAGWTGELFF
cdr3_nt: TGTGCCAGCAGCCCATTATCGGCGGGGTGGACCGGGGAGCTGTTTTTT

j_call: TRBJ2-1
v_call: TRBV6-2/TRBV6-3
clone_size: NA
d_call: TRBD1
cdr3_aa: CASSYDGTGGFNEQFF
cdr3_nt: TGTGCCAGCAGTTACGACGGGACAGGGGGTTTTAATGAGCAGTTCTTC

j_call: TRBJ2-1
v_call: TRBV7-3
clone_size: NA
d_call: TRBD2
cdr3_aa: CASSLRGDSSYNEQFF
cdr3_nt: TGTGCCAGCAGCTTACGGGGGGATAGCTCCTACAATGAGCAGTTCTTC

j_call: TRBJ1-4
v_call: TRBV11-2
clone_size: NA
d_call: NA
cdr3_aa: CASSLRINEKLFF
cdr3_nt: TGTGCCAGCAGCTTAAGGATTAATGAAAAACTGTTTTTT